These 21 T cell receptor beta chains originate from one sample sequenced in a study of T cell clonality in common variable immunodeficiency. Generated by immunoSEQ multiplex PCR, the TCRdb table keeps only in-frame clones and is missing some. Singletons are absent from the sample, which has about 74,000 clones. What was sequenced was peripheral blood mononuclear cells. Receptors were obtained from a person aged 18-69 years in good health.

Ten or more counts support this clone. Sequencing ends 3 residues short of the CDR3 end; the germline J gene provides the rest. The rearrangement links TRBV6-2 or TRBV6-3 to TRBJ2-2; the match to TRBD2 covers 7 bases. This CDR3 comprises 14 residues. Germline-derived CDR1 and CDR2 are MNHEY and SVGEGT. V dropped 6 bases and J dropped 3; count of bases not matched to a gene: 4. The DNA read from the CDR3 is TGTGCCAGCAGGCGGGAGTCTGACACCGGGGAG. This encodes CASRRESDTGE. The full CDR3 sequence reads CASRRESDTGELFF.

This clone was recorded at least ten times. The CDR3 goes on 3 residues after the read ends, and that part is filled in from the germline J gene. The rearrangement links TRBV19 to TRBJ2-1, with 9 bases that match TRBD2. The ends lost 3 bases at V and 8 bases at J; junction bases unmatched: 5. Germline V lookup: CDR1 LNHDA, CDR2 SQIVND (reference sequence). This CDR3 region has 14 residues. The CDR3 bases that were read are TGTGCCAGTAGTATGGCGGGAGGGCCACATGAG. This encodes CASSMAGGPHE. The whole CDR3 sequence is CASSMAGGPHEQFF.

This clone was detected many times. The sequence runs out 3 residues before the end of the CDR3; the remainder is reconstructed from the germline J gene. The chain joins TRBV12-3 or TRBV12-4 to TRBJ2-5, with D maybe TRBD1 (6 bases). Trimming left V 4 bases short and J 6 bases short, with 12 bases between. CDR3 length: 13 residues. CDR3 residues: CASSSSGEKTQYF. Partial CDR3 DNA: TGTGCCAGCAGTTCATCAGGGGAAAAGACC.

This clone has a count of ten or more. Read data end 3 residues before the CDR3 end; the end is taken from the germline J gene. The chain combines TRBV10-1 with TRBJ2-7; the D is unclear. The CDR3 has 15 amino acids. V gave up 0 bases and J gave up 6 bases, with 15 bases separating them. Per the germline V gene, CDR1 is WNHNN and CDR2 is SYGVQD (reference sequence). CDR3 bases read: TGCGCCAGCAGTGAGTCGAATCCCCCAAGAGGCGAG. As protein: CASSESNPPRGE. The whole CDR3 protein is CASSESNPPRGEQYF.

On this clone itself: The read finishes 3 residues shy of the CDR3 end, and the germline J gene is used to complete it. The V call is TRBV5-1, the J call TRBJ1-1; a weak D match, TRBD1 (5 bases). The length of the CDR3 is 14 residues. Per germline, CDR1 SGHRS and CDR2 YFSETQ. Trimming left V 1 base short and J 5 bases short, with 12 bases between. The CDR3 loop is CASSLLSGDTEAFF. The part of the CDR3 DNA that was read is TGCGCCAGCAGCTTGTTATCGGGGGATACTGAA.

This clone was recorded many times. The CDR3 extends 3 residues past the end of the read, so its final part is completed from the germline J gene. The rearrangement links TRBV18 to TRBJ1-1; 8 bases agree with TRBD1. This CDR3 comprises 17 residues. The ends lost 1 base at V and 0 bases at J; junction bases unmatched: 7. CDR1 and CDR2 (germline): KGHSH, LQKENI. The sequenced part of the CDR3 DNA is TGTGCCAGCTCACCACAACAGGGGGAGGGGATGAACACTGAA. Translating gives CASSPQQGEGMNTE. The whole CDR3 reads CASSPQQGEGMNTEAFF.

This clone was found many times. The read is 3 residues too short to cover the CDR3 end, so that end is filled in from the germline J gene. This chain uses TRBV14 with TRBJ2-7; tentative D call: TRBD2 (5 bases). The CDR3 sequence is 13 residues long. The germline gives CDR1 SGHDN, CDR2 FVKESK. Between the trimmed V and J ends, which lost 0 bases and 6 bases, there was a span of 9 bases. CDR3 residues: CASSQDRGFEQYF. Incomplete CDR3 DNA: TGTGCCAGCAGCCAAGACCGCGGGTTCGAG.

This clone has a count of ten or more. The CDR3 reads CASSRDSVQETQYF. CDR3 DNA (partial): TGTGCCAGCAGCCGGGACTCCGTCCAAGAGACC. The chain links TRBV7-3 to TRBJ2-5; tentatively, D is TRBD2 (6 bases). The read falls 3 residues short of the CDR3 end, and the missing part is taken from the germline J gene. This CDR3 has 14 residues. Germline-derived CDR1 and CDR2 are SGHTA and FQGTGA. V was clipped by 5 bases and J by 1 base, with 11 bases between them.

This clone was detected many times. The DNA ends 3 residues before the CDR3 does, and the rest of the CDR3 is filled in from the germline J gene. The V gene is TRBV29-1, the J gene TRBJ2-5; 8 bases match TRBD1. Germline CDR1 SQVTM, CDR2 ANQGSEA. The length of the CDR3 is 15 residues. The trim removed 0 bases at V and 4 bases at J, leaving 7 bases unmatched. CDR3 protein: CSVEDSRGQVETQYF. CDR3 DNA (partial): TGCAGCGTTGAAGACTCCAGGGGGCAGGTAGAGACC.

This clone came up many times. The read terminates 3 residues before the CDR3 end, so the remaining end is supplied by the germline J gene. J is TRBJ1-2 and V is TRBV11-2; 9 nucleotides align to TRBD1. This CDR3 contains 13 residues. From germline, CDR1 is SGHAT and CDR2 FQNNGV. V lost 5 bases and J lost 5; bases outside the gene matches: 3. CDR3: CASSPGQGYGYTF. The sequenced CDR3 bases are TGTGCCAGCAGCCCGGGACAGGGTTATGGC.

There are many counts of this clone. The read halts 3 residues ahead of the CDR3 end, with the missing end drawn from the germline J gene. V and J are TRBV20-1 and TRBJ2-3; 8 nucleotides match TRBD2. Per the germline V gene, CDR1 is DFQATT and CDR2 is SNEGSKA (reference sequence). This CDR3 comprises 14 residues. Losses at the gene ends were 6 bases for V and 3 bases for J; bases not matched to a gene: 8. This chain's CDR3 is CSAVPGGGTDTQYF. Partial CDR3 DNA: TGCAGTGCCGTCCCGGGAGGGGGTACAGATACG.

This clone appeared many times. The read ends 3 residues early relative to the CDR3; the germline J gene fills the gap. The chain has TRBV18 and TRBJ2-7; 9 bases map to TRBD1. The V gene's germline CDR1 is KGHSH and CDR2 LQKENI. The CDR3 is 15 residues long. After removal of 3 bases from V and 4 bases from J, the junction contained 7 bases not matched to a gene. The covered CDR3 bases are TGTGCCAGCTCACCCGGACAGGGGCCTACGTACGAG. Translated, it gives CASSPGQGPTYE. The full CDR3 sequence reads CASSPGQGPTYEQYF.

This clone was picked up many times. Sequencing ends 3 residues short of the CDR3 end; the germline J gene provides the rest. V gene TRBV10-3 combines with J gene TRBJ2-1; D possibly corresponds to TRBD2 (7 bases). CDR1 is ENHRY and CDR2 is SYGVKD in the germline V gene. The CDR3 spans 15 residues. V was cut by 0 bases and J by 6 bases, with 12 bases left in between. Incomplete CDR3 DNA: TGTGCCATCAGTGAGTCGGGGGGGCTGGGCAATGAG. Its translation: CAISESGGLGNE. The full CDR3 is CAISESGGLGNEQFF.

CDR3 loop: CASSLGRVGNTQYF. CDR3 bases read: TGTGCCAGCAGCTTAGGGAGGGTGGGCAATACG. The V and J genes are TRBV7-2 and TRBJ2-3; weak D call: TRBD2 (6 bases). The read ends 3 residues shy of where the CDR3 ends; the end is completed using the germline J gene. The CDR3 is 14 amino acids. The V end lost 1 base, the J end lost 7 bases, and 12 bases lay between the germline ends. Germline loops: CDR1 SGHTA, CDR2 FQGNSA.

The table lists this clone with many counts. The read stops 3 residues short of the end of the CDR3; the missing end is completed from the germline J gene. This chain uses TRBV7-9 with TRBJ2-7; D gene ambiguous. Germline values: CDR1 SEHNR, CDR2 FQNEAQ (reference sequence). With 2 bases removed from V and 4 bases from J, the gap between germline ends came to 15 bases. The CDR3 is 15 amino acids. CDR3 DNA, as far as it was read: TGTGCCAGCAGCTTATCTTGGCAGAATACGTACGAG. Protein: CASSLSWQNTYE. The entire CDR3 protein reads CASSLSWQNTYEQYF.

This clone occurred many times. The read ends 3 residues early relative to the CDR3; the germline J gene fills the gap. The V call is TRBV19, the J call TRBJ2-5; a possible D gene is TRBD1 (6 bases). The CDR3 runs to 15 residues. The V and J ends lost 6 bases and 7 bases respectively, with 21 bases between them. Germline loops: CDR1 LNHDA, CDR2 SQIVND (reference sequence). The CDR3 is CASSKQGRESVTQYF. CDR3 DNA (partial): TGTGCCAGTAGCAAACAGGGAAGGGAATCGGTGACC.

This clone was found many times. The CDR3 is cut off 3 residues early in the read; its end comes from the germline J gene. The chain employs TRBV6-2 or TRBV6-3 and TRBJ2-7; TRBD2 matches 14 bases. Germline V lookup: CDR1 MNHEY, CDR2 SVGEGT. V trimming: 4 bases; J trimming: 6 bases; junction bases outside the gene matches: 11. CDR3 length: 17 residues. The CDR3 bases that were read are TGTGCCAGCAGTTCACTAGGGGGACTAGCGGGAGTAGGCGAG. This gives the protein CASSSLGGLAGVGE. The whole CDR3 sequence is CASSSLGGLAGVGEQYF.

The sample holds many counts of this clone. The read falls 3 residues short of the CDR3 end, and the missing part is taken from the germline J gene. The gene calls are TRBV20-1 and TRBJ2-5, with 8 bases fitting TRBD2. Germline assignment: CDR1 DFQATT and CDR2 SNEGSKA (reference sequence). The J segment lost 5 bases and the V segment lost 5 bases, leaving 10 bases of the junction unmatched. The CDR3 spans 14 residues. The CDR3: CSAWERESGETQYF. The DNA read from the CDR3 is TGCAGTGCTTGGGAGCGGGAGTCTGGGGAGACC.

In its sample, this clone was seen many times. The CDR3 end lies 3 residues beyond the end of the read and is filled in from the germline J gene. V usage is TRBV7-3 and J usage is TRBJ1-1; tentatively, D is TRBD1 (6 bases). This CDR3 contains 13 residues. Germline V gene lookup returns CDR1 SGHTA and CDR2 FQGTGA. Trimming took off 6 bases at V and 3 bases at J, with 11 bases between the two ends. CDR3 DNA, as far as it was read: TGTGCCAGCAGTCTGGACAGTTACACTGAA. Translation gives CASSLDSYTE. The full CDR3 sequence reads CASSLDSYTEAFF. The full variable domain, its missing parts supplied by reference TRBV7-3 and TRBJ1-1, is GAGVSQTPSNKVTEKGKYVELRCDPISGHTALYWYRQSLGQGPEFLIYFQGTGAADDSGLPNDRFFAVRPEGSVSTLKIQRTERGDSAVYLCASSLDSYTEAFFGQGTRLTVV.

The table lists this clone with many counts. A read error may account for a junction end that differs from germline. With the read ending 3 residues before the CDR3 end, the germline J gene is used to fill in that end. The chain uses TRBV28 and TRBJ2-7, with D perhaps TRBD1 or TRBD2 (5 bases each). CDR1 and CDR2 (germline): MDHEN, SYDVKM. The CDR3 sequence is 12 residues long. Partial CDR3 DNA: TGCGCCGGGGCTGAGAGCTCCTACGAG. Translation: CAGAESSYE. The whole CDR3 region reads CAGAESSYEQYF.

This clone was seen ten or more times. Coverage ceases 3 residues before the CDR3 finishes, and the germline J gene fills in the end. The rearrangement joins TRBV13 to TRBJ2-3, with 12 positions matching TRBD2. The J segment lost 5 bases and the V segment lost 0 bases, leaving 3 bases of the junction unmatched. CDR3 size: 16 residues. The germline CDR1 and CDR2 sequences are PRHDT and FYEKMQ (reference sequence). The DNA read from the CDR3 is TGTGCCAGCAGCTTAGGTAGACTAGCGGGAGAAGATACG. Translated: CASSLGRLAGEDT. The full-length CDR3 reads as CASSLGRLAGEDTQYF.